The rows below give T cell receptor beta chains drawn from one sample of a study of beta chain features in type 1 diabetes. TCRdb's table, derived via immunoSEQ multiplex PCR, lists solely in-frame clones and lacks some. The repertoire includes 200,000 to 250,000 clones, 27% of them detected once, and around 4% sits in the top ten. Sequenced sample: central memory CD4+ T cells from blood. Source of these receptors: a man aged 25-45 years in good health. The conserved cysteine and the conserved F or W are not part of the CDR3 here.

TRBV15,11,TRBJ2-3,ATSRDPQNTQY
TRBV14,12,TRBJ2-5,ASSRSGSRETQY
TRBV23-1,16,TRBJ2-2,ASSHRPGPPSDTGELF
TRBV7-2,11,TRBJ2-7,ASSYDRSYEQY
TRBV5-4,12,TRBJ2-3,ASSDRTSTDTQY
TRBV6-6,12,TRBJ1-5,ASTGTGDNQPQH
TRBV7-2,12,TRBJ2-7,ASSTDRASYEQY
TRBV2,12,TRBJ1-4,ASSPDRVTEKLF
TRBV14,16,TRBJ2-1,ASSWGLAGKNSYNEQF
TRBV6-5,13,TRBJ1-2,ASRRGTPRDYGYT
TRBV30,13,TRBJ2-2,AWSDTSQGTGELF
TRBV7-2,13,TRBJ2-1,ASRSSGVPHNEQF
TRBV25-1,12,TRBJ1-5,ASRSRGMDQPQH
TRBV11-2,14,TRBJ2-1,ASSPKGGSGSNEQF
TRBV30,11,TRBJ1-5,AWSEDSNQPQH
TRBV7-9,11,TRBJ1-1,ASSLGGTPLAF
TRBV6-1,13,TRBJ2-7,ASSAQRVGSYEQY
TRBV5-1,13,TRBJ2-1,ASYRGGGSYNEQF
TRBV27,16,TRBJ2-2,ASSLLGVGTGGPGELF
TRBV9,10,TRBJ2-7,ASSGSLIEQY
TRBV7-8,13,TRBJ2-2,ASSLVDRVTGELF
TRBV23-1,15,TRBJ1-5,ASSQSPAWEWAQPQH
TRBV15,13,TRBJ2-7,ATSRDRDSIYEQY
TRBV7-2,11,TRBJ2-5,ASSTNIGETQY
TRBV2,12,TRBJ2-1,ASVLRDNYNEQF
TRBV27,14,TRBJ2-3,ASRPARLGRTDTQY
TRBV20-1,9,TRBJ2-3,SARVQDTQY
TRBV11-1,12,TRBJ2-1,ASSSDVRVSEQF
TRBV11-3,11,TRBJ2-3,ASSLDLTDTQY
TRBV6-1,14,TRBJ2-3,ASSGPRQGAGDTQY
TRBV2,14,TRBJ2-1,ASSLGGREMIGEQF
TRBV13,13,TRBJ2-1,ASSPTAGSRNEQF
TRBV4-1,12,TRBJ2-3,ASSQDTAVNTQY
TRBV28,10,TRBJ1-5,ATRRGNQPQH
TRBV7-2,14,TRBJ2-1,ASSLRRGQAKSEQF
TRBV30,13,TRBJ2-5,ACPLGSGSGETQY
TRBV7-9,11,TRBJ2-7,ASSLRGQNEQY
TRBV19,12,TRBJ1-2,ASSTAGMGYGYT
TRBV9,12,TRBJ2-2,ASSPGLTTGELF
TRBV4-3,12,TRBJ2-7,ASSQDIARYEQY
TRBV28,13,TRBJ2-1,ASSNPGTGGFEQF
TRBV7-2,12,TRBJ2-1,ASSSSSGRPEQF
TRBV29-1,11,TRBJ1-5,SVTGGPNQPQH
TRBV28,13,TRBJ2-1,ASREEIAGYNEQF
TRBV15,13,TRBJ1-5,ATSSQTGRNQPQH
TRBV6-5,13,TRBJ2-7,ASSYLDGGAYEQY
TRBV27,12,TRBJ2-4,ASSLSGTRSIQY
TRBV29-1,12,TRBJ2-3,SVDEGASTDTQY
TRBV5-1,8,TRBJ2-5,ASRLETQY
TRBV5-1,11,TRBJ2-3,ASSSARRDTQY
TRBV28,10,TRBJ2-7,ASSLRTLEQY
TRBV9,15,TRBJ2-3,ASSVELAGEGTDTQY
TRBV5-1,11,TRBJ2-1,ASSLQGWDEQF
TRBV4-3,14,TRBJ2-7,ASSQPRDTPPYEQY
TRBV5-1,13,TRBJ2-1,ASSPPRVSYNEQF
TRBV7-2,14,TRBJ2-1,ASSPEPGQGGNEQF
TRBV19,10,TRBJ1-2,ASMDRGHGYT
TRBV28,11,TRBJ2-2,ATKAPNTGELF
TRBV5-6,12,TRBJ2-7,ASSDGGVGYEQY